The entry that follows covers one TCR beta chain sequence. The antigen is undetermined. Produced via immunoSEQ multiplex PCR; TCRdb's table is partial and in-frame only. Among around 100,000 clones listed, roughly 74% were seen once. The CDR3 has 13 amino acids. V gave up 5 bases and J gave up 7 bases, with 15 bases separating them. Per germline, CDR1 SQVTM and CDR2 ANQGSEA. The data were obtained in a study of radiotherapy plus CTLA-4 blockade in lung cancer. Overall study context: Objective responses arose in 18% of patients, and under 40% experienced disease control.

The study's findings and limits: Response was reportedly best predicted by early blood T cell clone dynamics, with interferon-beta. The study found tumor-derived TCR clones expanded in blood after radiotherapy plus ipilimumab.

The chain uses TRBV29-1 and TRBJ1-5; the D gene is possibly TRBD1 (6 bases). The material sequenced was peripheral blood, taken from a patient treated with radiotherapy plus ipilimumab. The source of this sequence is a human donor with non-small cell lung cancer who had a partial response to radiotherapy plus ipilimumab. Some clones in this sample may be carry-over from other donors' samples. The CDR3 sequence is CSVSTGGGQPQHF. CDR3 sequence (DNA): TGCAGCGTTTCGACGGGGGGCGGACAGCCCCAGCATTTT.